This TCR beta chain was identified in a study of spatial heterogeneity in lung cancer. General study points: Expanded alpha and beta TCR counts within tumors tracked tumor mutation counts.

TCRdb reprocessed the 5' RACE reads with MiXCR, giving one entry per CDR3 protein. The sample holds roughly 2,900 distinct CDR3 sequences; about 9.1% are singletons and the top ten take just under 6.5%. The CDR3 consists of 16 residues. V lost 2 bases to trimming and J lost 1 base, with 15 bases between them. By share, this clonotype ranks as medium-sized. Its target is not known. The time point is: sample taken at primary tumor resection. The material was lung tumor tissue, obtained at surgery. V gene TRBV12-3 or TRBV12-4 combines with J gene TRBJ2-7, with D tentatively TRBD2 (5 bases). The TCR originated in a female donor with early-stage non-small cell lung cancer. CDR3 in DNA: TGTGCCAGCAGTTTAAATTCGGCAGGCGGGTCCTACGAGCAGTACTTC. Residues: CASSLNSAGGSYEQYF.